Below are 31 T cell receptor beta chains sequenced from a single sample in a study of memory CD4+ T cells and cytomegalovirus serostatus. The sort gate was single viable CD3+CD4+CD8-CD45RO+ cells for memory CD4+ T cells. Assay: immunoSEQ multiplex PCR; the TCRdb copy retains only in-frame clones and omits some. Altogether about 48,000 clones are present, about 77% being singletons, with the ten largest covering less than 0.85%. Sequencing used memory CD4+ T cells from blood. The receptors come from an adult in good health and CMV-seronegative.

In its sample, this clone was seen a few times. The rearrangement uses TRBV6-1 and TRBJ1-1; D uncertain. The germline V gene encodes CDR1 MNHNS and CDR2 SASEGT. The ends were cut back, 3 bases at V and 4 bases at J, with 15 bases in the middle. This CDR3 is 15 amino acids long. DNA of the CDR3: TGTGCCAGCAGTGACCCCTTGAGGTATCCCACTGAAGCTTTCTTT. It encodes CASSDPLRYPTEAFF.

This chain uses TRBV7-9 with TRBJ2-1; D is unresolved. The CDR3 extends over 15 amino acids. Trimming took off 5 bases at V and 6 bases at J, with 17 bases between the two ends. The germline V gene encodes CDR1 SEHNR and CDR2 FQNEAQ (reference sequence). This CDR3 is CASSPPFRLGNEQFF. The CDR3 bases are TGTGCCAGCAGCCCGCCGTTCCGACTGGGCAATGAGCAGTTCTTC.

V gene TRBV19 combines with J gene TRBJ2-1; D is uncertain. The length of the CDR3 is 13 residues. CDR1 is LNHDA and CDR2 is SQIVND in the germline V gene (reference sequence). Deletions cut 3 bases from V and 2 bases from J, with 5 bases between. The CDR3 bases are TGTGCCAGTAGTATGCCCCCCTACAATGAGCAGTTCTTC. It specifies CASSMPPYNEQFF.

This clone was recorded a few times. A read error may produce the germline difference seen at one junction end. The chain links TRBV6-5 to TRBJ2-7, with 10 positions matching TRBD2. Germline V gene data show CDR1 as MNHEY and CDR2 as SVGAGI. This CDR3 is 14 amino acids long. CDR3 DNA: TGTGCCAGCAGTCTAGCGGGAGTCTCCCACGAGCAGTACTTC. Protein sequence: CASSLAGVSHEQYF.

In its sample, this clone was seen once. V gene TRBV5-1 combines with J gene TRBJ1-1; 10 bases are shared with TRBD1. Looked up from germline, CDR1 is SGHRS and CDR2 is YFSETQ. The junction had 11 bases not matched to a gene; V was cut back by 6 bases and J by 0 bases. The CDR3 covers 17 residues. In nucleotides, the CDR3 is TGCGCCAGCACCCCTGACAGGGGGCGCAGCATGAACACTGAAGCTTTCTTT. Protein: CASTPDRGRSMNTEAFF.

The chain uses TRBV2 and TRBJ1-1; tentative D call: TRBD1 (6 bases). Trimming stripped 7 bases from V and 5 bases from J, with 23 bases between. CDR1 SNHLY and CDR2 FYNNEI come from the germline V gene. The CDR3 loop spans 16 amino acids. The CDR3 DNA reads TGTGCCAGCACTGGGACTCGAAACCTTAGGGGGACTGAAGCTTTCTTT. Encoded protein: CASTGTRNLRGTEAFF.

This chain uses TRBV7-9 with TRBJ2-7, with D unclear. In germline, CDR1 is SEHNR, CDR2 FQNEAQ (reference sequence). The CDR3 loop spans 12 amino acids. V lost 7 bases to trimming and J lost 2 bases, with 9 bases between them. The CDR3 protein is CASTSTAYEQYF. The DNA for the CDR3 is TGTGCCAGCACCTCCACAGCCTACGAGCAGTACTTC.

This clone was counted once. This chain links TRBV2 with TRBJ2-3, with D possibly being TRBD2 (6 bases). The CDR3 contains 15 residues. With 4 bases removed from V and 5 bases from J, the gap between germline ends came to 16 bases. Germline assignment: CDR1 SNHLY and CDR2 FYNNEI. The CDR3 protein is CASSGLALEGDTQYF. The DNA of the CDR3 is TGTGCCAGCAGTGGGTTGGCTTTGGAGGGAGATACGCAGTATTTT.

The chain joins TRBV7-6 to TRBJ2-3, with 9 bases matching TRBD2. In germline, CDR1 is SGHVS, CDR2 FNYEAQ. This CDR3 region has 16 residues. V was pared by 0 bases and J by 4 bases, with 5 bases of the junction left unmatched. The CDR3 DNA sequence: TGTGCCAGCAGCTTAGCGGGAGTAGCGGGGGCAGATACGCAGTATTTT. Translated: CASSLAGVAGADTQYF.

The rearrangement links TRBV18 to TRBJ1-1; D gene ambiguous. The germline V gene has CDR1 KGHSH and CDR2 LQKENI. The CDR3 has 15 residues. V shed 6 bases and J shed 0 bases, with 14 bases lying between them. The CDR3 DNA reads TGTGCCAGCTCCCCTCTAGTCGGTATGAACACTGAAGCTTTCTTT. Protein sequence: CASSPLVGMNTEAFF.

This clone was counted once. The chain couples TRBV30 to TRBJ1-1; possible D gene TRBD1, 6 bases. This CDR3 comprises 16 residues. Trimming pared 2 bases from V and 3 bases from J, leaving 19 bases between. Germline-derived CDR1 and CDR2 are GTSNPN and SVGIG (reference sequence). CDR3 protein: CAWSSPKFDRYTEAFF. The CDR3, as DNA: TGTGCCTGGAGTAGCCCCAAATTTGACAGGTACACTGAAGCTTTCTTT. The full variable domain, with the rest looked up from reference TRBV30 and TRBJ1-1, is SQTIHQWPATLVQPVGSPLSLECTVEGTSNPNLYWYRQAAGRGLQLLFYSVGIGQISSEVPQNLSASRPQDRQFILSSKKLLLSDSGFYLCAWSSPKFDRYTEAFFGQGTRLTVV.

CDR3 sequence: CASSSPVATNEKLFF. As DNA, the CDR3 is TGTGCCAGCAGTTCACCTGTAGCAACTAATGAAAAACTGTTTTTT. The chain is built from TRBV6-1 and TRBJ1-4; D not resolved. Between the trimmed V and J ends, which lost 5 bases and 0 bases, there was a span of 10 bases. CDR1 is MNHNS and CDR2 is SASEGT in the germline V gene. The length of the CDR3 is 15 residues.

This chain joins TRBV6-5 and TRBJ1-1; unclear D gene. V lost 0 bases and J lost 6, with 8 bases in between. The CDR3 runs 13 residues. The V gene's germline CDR1 is MNHEY and CDR2 SVGAGI. CDR3 amino acids: CASSYSRWAEAFF. CDR3 DNA: TGTGCCAGCAGTTACTCGAGGTGGGCTGAAGCTTTCTTT.

The sample holds a few counts of this clone. The rearrangement joins TRBV27 to TRBJ2-1; possibly TRBD1 for D (6 bases). The CDR3 has 13 residues. CDR1 and CDR2 (germline): MNHEY, SMNVEV (reference sequence). Trimming removed 1 base at V and 7 bases at J, with 8 bases between. The CDR3 is CASSLWDTNEQFF. In nucleotides, the CDR3 is TGTGCCAGCAGTTTATGGGACACTAATGAGCAGTTCTTC.

V gene TRBV18 combines with J gene TRBJ2-5; D is ambiguous. V lost 3 bases and J 6 bases, leaving 8 bases between the germline ends. CDR3 length: 12 residues. CDR1 and CDR2 from the germline V gene are KGHSH and LQKENI. CDR3 sequence (DNA): TGTGCCAGCTCACCTTATAGCAAGACCCAGTACTTC. This gives the protein CASSPYSKTQYF.

This sequence joins TRBV20-1 and TRBJ2-5; D is unresolved. Germline V gene sequence: CDR1 DFQATT, CDR2 SNEGSKA (reference sequence). The V gene lost 3 bases and the J gene lost 5 bases, with 7 bases spanning the gap. The CDR3 runs to 11 residues. CDR3 coding DNA: TGCAGTGCTAGCAGCCGGGAGACCCAGTACTTC. It yields the protein CSASSRETQYF.

The genes are TRBV5-4 and TRBJ2-5; D remains unclear. V shed 5 bases and J shed 4 bases, with 15 bases lying between them. This CDR3 has 14 amino acids. Germline CDR1 and CDR2: SGHNT and YYREEE (reference sequence). CDR3 protein: CASSSAGLGETQYF. The DNA for the CDR3 is TGTGCCAGCAGTTCGGCAGGTCTAGGAGAGACCCAGTACTTC.

The chain recombines TRBV10-3 with TRBJ1-6, with D possibly TRBD1 on 5 matching bases. CDR3 length: 15 amino acids. The germline V gene encodes CDR1 ENHRY and CDR2 SYGVKD. Trimming removed 0 bases from V and 9 bases from J, with 12 bases in between. CDR3 DNA: TGTGCCATCAGTGAGTCGGGAGGGGCCCTTTCACCCCTCCACTTT. It specifies CAISESGGALSPLHF.

The chain uses TRBV7-9 and TRBJ1-4; no clear D gene. V was trimmed by 5 bases and J by 8 bases, leaving 15 bases between them. Germline assignment: CDR1 SEHNR and CDR2 FQNEAQ (reference sequence). The CDR3 has 14 amino acids. DNA for the CDR3: TGTGCCAGCAGCGCAGACGGTAGTGGGGAAAAACTGTTTTTT. Translated, it gives CASSADGSGEKLFF.

The chain has TRBV5-4 and TRBJ1-2, with D possibly matching TRBD1 (5 bases). Germline V gives CDR1 SGHNT, CDR2 YYREEE (reference sequence). The CDR3 runs to 17 residues. V lost 4 bases and J 4 bases, leaving 23 bases between the germline ends. CDR3 residues: CASSPDSGTGTFYGYTF. The CDR3 region has the DNA TGTGCCAGCAGCCCAGATTCAGGGACCGGGACCTTCTATGGCTACACCTTC.

This chain uses TRBV27 with TRBJ2-7; 7 bases map to TRBD2. The J segment lost 4 bases and the V segment lost 5 bases, leaving 5 bases of the junction unmatched. The germline V gene has CDR1 MNHEY and CDR2 SMNVEV (reference sequence). The CDR3 is 13 amino acids. As DNA, the CDR3 is TGTGCCAGCAGTAGGGTGGGGGGGTACGAGCAGTACTTC. It codes for CASSRVGGYEQYF.

CDR3: CASRSGGLGETQYF. Here the CDR3 DNA reads TGTGCCAGCAGAAGCGGGGGCCTCGGGGAGACCCAGTACTTC. The chain carries TRBV6-1 and TRBJ2-5, with 8 bases aligning to TRBD2. This CDR3 comprises 14 residues. Germline CDR1 reads MNHNS; CDR2 reads SASEGT. J lost 5 bases, V lost 6 bases, and 8 bases had no gene match.

The V and J genes are TRBV6-5 and TRBJ1-5, with D hard to call. Germline CDR1 is MNHEY and CDR2 is SVGAGI. CDR3 length: 14 residues. Trimming cost V 0 bases and J 4 bases, with 7 bases left between them. The CDR3 loop reads CASSYSVGNQPQHF. DNA for the CDR3: TGTGCCAGCAGTTACTCAGTAGGGAATCAGCCCCAGCATTTT.

The CDR3 DNA follows: TGCGCCAGCAGCTTATTAGCGGGAGGGCTGAATGAGCAGTTCTTC. Translating it yields CASSLLAGGLNEQFF. V usage is TRBV10-1 and J usage is TRBJ2-1; 11 bases align to TRBD2. This CDR3 is built from 15 residues. V lost 6 bases, J lost 7 bases, and 8 bases stayed unmatched. Germline V gene data show CDR1 as WNHNN and CDR2 as SYGVQD (reference sequence).

The J gene is TRBJ2-3, the V gene TRBV2, with TRBD2 matching over 12 bases. V shed 4 bases, J shed 2 bases, and the junction held 4 bases outside the gene matches. The V gene's germline CDR1 is SNHLY and CDR2 FYNNEI. The CDR3 spans 16 residues. The CDR3 protein is CASSGLAGVPTDTQYF. CDR3 coding DNA: TGTGCCAGCAGTGGACTAGCGGGGGTTCCCACAGATACGCAGTATTTT.

This rearrangement joins TRBV5-4 to TRBJ2-7; 12 bases fit TRBD2. The length of the CDR3 is 15 residues. CDR1 SGHNT and CDR2 YYREEE come from the germline V gene (reference sequence). Trimming at V came to 3 bases and at J to 2 bases, leaving 3 bases not matched to a gene. The CDR3 DNA is TGTGCCAGCAGCTCAGGACTAGCGGGAACCTACGAGCAGTACTTC. This sequence encodes CASSSGLAGTYEQYF.

V and J are TRBV25-1 and TRBJ1-4, with 9 bases lining up with TRBD1. Germline V CDR1 and CDR2: MGHDK, SYGVNS. Trimming cost V 3 bases and J 6 bases; bases outside gene matches: 5. The length of the CDR3 is 15 residues. The CDR3 DNA is TGTGCCAGCAGTGACACAGGGGGCGTGCATGAAAAACTGTTTTTT. It encodes CASSDTGGVHEKLFF.

This clone was observed once. The rearrangement joins TRBV5-6 to TRBJ2-1, with D possibly TRBD2 on 6 matching bases. Germline CDR1 is SGHDT and CDR2 is YYEEEE. The V end lost 0 bases, the J end lost 1 base, and 11 bases lay between the germline ends. The CDR3 extends over 16 amino acids. The CDR3 reads CASSLAPSESYNEQFF. CDR3 nucleotide sequence: TGTGCCAGCAGCTTGGCTCCTAGCGAGTCCTACAATGAGCAGTTCTTC.

J is TRBJ2-7 and V is TRBV7-2; TRBD2 agrees at 7 bases. CDR1 and CDR2 from the germline V gene are SGHTA and FQGNSA. The CDR3 has 15 residues. V dropped 6 bases and J dropped 4; count of bases not matched to a gene: 12. CDR3 nucleotides: TGTGCCAGCAGGGACCCCGGGACTACCAAATACGAGCAGTACTTC. It encodes CASRDPGTTKYEQYF.

This clone was seen a single time. V is TRBV5-5 and J is TRBJ2-7; D gene unclear. V lost 2 bases, J lost 6 bases, and 12 bases lay in between. CDR3 length: 13 amino acids. The V gene's germline CDR1 is SGHKS and CDR2 YYEKEE (reference sequence). The DNA of the CDR3 is TGTGCCAGCAGCTTTACATCCAGCTCCGAGCAGTACTTC. Translating it yields CASSFTSSSEQYF.

This clone has more than one count but fewer than ten. V is TRBV19 and J is TRBJ2-2; D may be TRBD1 or TRBD2 (6 bases each). Trimming took 9 bases from V and 4 from J, leaving 15 bases between them. This CDR3 is 14 amino acids long. Germline-derived CDR1 and CDR2 are LNHDA and SQIVND (reference sequence). The CDR3 nucleotides read TGTGCCAGCGAGGGGGGAAAGCGCACCGGGGAGCTGTTTTTT. This encodes CASEGGKRTGELFF.